This T cell receptor (beta chain) was recovered during a study of somatic mutations in cytotoxic T cells in rheumatoid arthritis. Here immunoSEQ multiplex PCR was the method, and the copy in TCRdb shows in-frame clones only, minus some. The sample holds about 18,000 clones; around 80% are singletons and the top ten take over 9.5%. V lost 1 base and J 4 bases, leaving 13 bases between the germline ends. The CDR3 runs to 15 residues. CDR1 LGHNA and CDR2 YSLEER come from the germline V gene. The receptor's source is a woman aged 45-65 years in good health. The chain links TRBV4-3 to TRBJ2-5, with D perhaps being TRBD1 or TRBD2 (5 bases each). Sequenced input: CD8+ T cells sorted from blood. The CDR3 coding sequence is TGCGCCAGCAGCCAAGGGCAGGGAGAAGTAGAGACCCAGTACTTC. Its protein product is CASSQGQGEVETQYF.